Shown below are 20 T cell receptor beta chains from a single sample sequenced in a study of human T cells and chemical hapten exposure. TCRdb re-called the RACE reads through MiXCR, storing one row per CDR3 protein. Found here are about 89,000 distinct CDR3 sequences, 10% to 15% of them singletons; the top ten hold around 5.7%. Time point specified: patch test 3, about 24 weeks after DPC sensitization. This sample's treatment: therapeutic diphenylcyclopropenone sensitization with weekly scalp DPC. The sequenced sample was whole blood, obtained in connection with sensitization to the hapten diphenylcyclopropenone (DPC). These receptor sequences come from a woman between 50 and 59 years old with alopecia areata. Some clones in this sample may be carry-over from other donors' samples.

This clonotype was picked up a small number of times. The V gene is TRBV12-3 or TRBV12-4, the J gene TRBJ1-1; 10 bases align to TRBD1. V trimming: 5 bases; J trimming: 3 bases; junction bases outside the gene matches: 6. This CDR3 is 15 amino acids long. CDR3 sequence: CASSPGQGWDTEAFF. CDR3 nucleotide sequence: TGTGCCAGCAGTCCGGGACAGGGGTGGGACACTGAAGCTTTCTTT.

This chain connects TRBV29-1 to TRBJ2-1; D gene unclear. The CDR3 spans 12 residues. Germline-derived CDR1 and CDR2 are SQVTM and ANQGSEA. V was pared by 1 base and J by 12 bases, with 13 bases between. The CDR3 here is CSVEGSSRMQFF. The CDR3 nucleotides are TGCAGCGTTGAAGGAAGTAGCAGGATGCAGTTCTTC.

In its sample, this clonotype was seen many times. V is TRBV5-1 and J is TRBJ2-7; 13 bases align to TRBD2. Germline V gene sequence: CDR1 SGHRS, CDR2 YFSETQ. The CDR3 is made up of 17 amino acids. The V and J ends lost 4 bases and 7 bases, in that order; junction bases with no gene match: 14. For the CDR3, the DNA is TGCGCCAGCAGCACCCAACCGCCGGGACTAGCGGGACAAGAGCAGTACTTC. Its protein is CASSTQPPGLAGQEQYF. The whole variable domain, remainder taken from reference TRBV5-1 and TRBJ2-7, is KAGVTQTPRYLIKTRGQQVTLSCSPISGHRSVSWYQQTPGQGLQFLFEYFSETQRNKGNFPGRFSGRQFSNSRSEMNVSTLELGDSALYLCASSTQPPGLAGQEQYFGPGTRLTVT.

The chain has TRBV6-2 or TRBV6-3 and TRBJ2-1; 8 bases line up with TRBD1. Losses at the gene ends were 5 bases for V and 4 bases for J; bases not matched to a gene: 7. CDR1 and CDR2 from the germline V gene are MNHEY and SVGEGT. CDR3 length: 15 amino acids. The CDR3 region is CASSAQGAPYNEQFF. The CDR3 region has the DNA TGTGCCAGCAGTGCGCAGGGGGCGCCGTACAATGAGCAGTTCTTC.

In this sample, this clonotype turned up many times. The chain has TRBV29-1 and TRBJ2-1; TRBD1 or TRBD2 may be the D gene (5 bases each). From germline, CDR1 is SQVTM and CDR2 ANQGSEA. The CDR3 has 11 amino acids. V dropped 7 bases and J dropped 5 bases, with 9 bases sitting between them. In DNA form, the CDR3 reads TGCAGCGGGGACCTTGACAATGAGCAGTTCTTC. It encodes CSGDLDNEQFF.

This clonotype was recorded many times. This chain connects TRBV7-6 to TRBJ2-2, with 11 bases matching TRBD1. Germline loops: CDR1 SGHVS, CDR2 FNYEAQ. The CDR3 sequence is 14 residues long. With 4 bases clipped from V and 7 bases from J, the junction kept 2 bases outside the gene matches. The CDR3 nucleotides read TGTGCCAGCAGCTCCGGGACAGGGGGCGGGGAGCTGTTTTTT. Encoded protein: CASSSGTGGGELFF.

In its sample, this clonotype was seen many times. V is TRBV20-1 and J is TRBJ2-1, with 8 bases identical to TRBD2. The V gene's germline CDR1 is DFQATT and CDR2 SNEGSKA (reference sequence). The CDR3 contains 15 residues. The ends lost 3 bases at V and 0 bases at J; junction bases unmatched: 4. The DNA of the CDR3 is TGCAGTGCTAGTAATAGCGGGACCTCCTACAATGAGCAGTTCTTC. Residues: CSASNSGTSYNEQFF.

This clonotype showed up many times. The CDR3 protein is CASNYSPTGELFF. CDR3 sequence (DNA): TGTGCCAGCAATTACAGCCCCACCGGGGAGCTGTTTTTT. The chain combines TRBV12-3 or TRBV12-4 with TRBJ2-2; the D is unclear. V dropped 7 bases and J dropped 4 bases, with 10 bases sitting between them. The CDR3 is made up of 13 amino acids.

This clonotype was counted between two and nine times. This chain connects TRBV10-3 to TRBJ2-1; no clear D gene. Germline V CDR1 and CDR2: ENHRY, SYGVKD. V shed 3 bases and J shed 5 bases, with 8 bases lying between them. The CDR3 is 13 residues long. The CDR3 nucleotides read TGTGCCATCAGTGATTGGCCCGACAATGAGCAGTTCTTC. This encodes CAISDWPDNEQFF.

The sample holds many counts of this clonotype. V and J are TRBV2 and TRBJ2-3; 10 bases match TRBD1. The CDR3 has 16 amino acids. J gave up 1 base and V 4 bases, and 5 bases lay outside the gene matches. Germline V lookup: CDR1 SNHLY, CDR2 FYNNEI. CDR3 coding DNA: TGTGCCAGCAGTGCATCCGGGACAGGGGGCACAGATACGCAGTATTTT. Residues: CASSASGTGGTDTQYF.

This clonotype was counted at least ten times. J is TRBJ1-1 and V is TRBV7-6; D unresolved. This CDR3 region has 16 residues. Trimming took off 5 bases at V and 1 base at J, with 17 bases between the two ends. Looked up from germline, CDR1 is SGHVS and CDR2 is FNYEAQ. The CDR3 here is CASSNPLGSKNTEAFF. CDR3 DNA sequence: TGTGCCAGCAGCAATCCGTTGGGTTCAAAGAACACTGAAGCTTTCTTT.

The genes are TRBV18 and TRBJ2-2; 9 nucleotides align to TRBD2. J gave up 7 bases and V 2 bases, and 8 bases lay outside the gene matches. Germline V gene sequence: CDR1 KGHSH, CDR2 LQKENI. This CDR3 comprises 16 residues. CDR3 bases: TGTGCCAGCTCACCATCCGTAGCGGGAGTCATCGGGGAGCTGTTTTTT. Protein sequence: CASSPSVAGVIGELFF.

Concerning this clonotype itself: This may arise from a read error, as a much more abundant clone is one base away. The gene calls are TRBV6-1 and TRBJ2-1; D unclear. The length of the CDR3 is 11 residues. Looked up from germline, CDR1 is MNHNS and CDR2 is SASEGT. Here the CDR3 reads CASTSNNEQLF. CDR3 sequence (DNA): TGTGCCAGCACCAGTAACAATGAGCAGCTCTTC.

The V call is TRBV6-4, the J call TRBJ1-5; D gene unclear. CDR1 is MRHNA, CDR2 SNTAGT, per germline. V lost 4 bases, J lost 5 bases, and 9 bases lay in between. This CDR3 spans 13 amino acids. The chain's CDR3 is CASSVMVDQPQHF. The DNA of the CDR3 is TGTGCCAGCAGTGTGATGGTAGATCAGCCCCAGCATTTT.

In its sample, this clonotype was seen a few times. The rearrangement links TRBV6-6 to TRBJ2-7; a possible D gene is TRBD1 (5 bases). V was clipped by 6 bases and J by 1 base, with 10 bases between them. The germline V gene encodes CDR1 MNHNY and CDR2 SVGAGI (reference sequence). The length of the CDR3 is 13 residues. CDR3 coding DNA: TGTGCCAGCAGAACGGACATTTCCTACGAGCAGTACTTC. Protein sequence: CASRTDISYEQYF.

This clonotype was found a few times. V gene TRBV5-1 combines with J gene TRBJ2-3, with D hard to call. Trimming stripped 3 bases from V and 2 bases from J, with 13 bases between. Germline CDR1 SGHRS, CDR2 YFSETQ. This CDR3 has 15 amino acids. DNA for the CDR3: TGCGCCAGCAGCTACCTTGCGGAACCCACAGATACGCAGTATTTT. Translating gives CASSYLAEPTDTQYF.

The chain uses TRBV18 and TRBJ1-1; tentatively, D is TRBD1 (6 bases). With 3 bases removed from V and 4 bases from J, the gap between germline ends came to 18 bases. Looked up from germline, CDR1 is KGHSH and CDR2 is LQKENI. This CDR3 contains 16 residues. CDR3 sequence (DNA): TGTGCCAGCTCACCTCGACAGGCCGCGCAGGGCACTGAAGCTTTCTTT. The encoded protein is CASSPRQAAQGTEAFF. The variable domain in full, completed from reference TRBV18 and TRBJ1-1, reads NAGVMQNPRHLVRRRGQEARLRCSPMKGHSHVYWYRQLPEEGLKFMVYLQKENIIDESGMPKERFSAEFPKEGPSILRIQQVVRGDSAAYFCASSPRQAAQGTEAFFGQGTRLTVV.

This chain links TRBV11-2 with TRBJ2-1, with D perhaps TRBD2 (6 bases). V lost 4 bases and J 4 bases, leaving 14 bases between the germline ends. CDR1 and CDR2 (germline): SGHAT, FQNNGV. The CDR3 is made up of 15 amino acids. DNA for the CDR3: TGTGCCAGCAGCTGGGGCGGGGCAGGGTACAATGAGCAGTTCTTC. Encoded protein: CASSWGGAGYNEQFF.

This clonotype has more than one count but fewer than ten. This rearrangement joins TRBV5-6 to TRBJ1-1; 7 positions match TRBD1. CDR3 length equals 14 residues. CDR1 and CDR2 from the germline V gene are SGHDT and YYEEEE. V dropped 2 bases and J dropped 7; count of bases not matched to a gene: 8. The chain's CDR3 is CASSFPGTVDEAFF. As DNA, the CDR3 is TGTGCCAGCAGCTTCCCCGGGACAGTGGATGAAGCTTTCTTT. Supplemented by reference TRBV5-6 and TRBJ1-1, the full variable domain reads DAGVTQSPTHLIKTRGQQVTLRCSPKSGHDTVSWYQQALGQGPQFIFQYYEEEERQRGNFPDRFSGHQFPNYSSELNVNALLLGDSALYLCASSFPGTVDEAFFGQGTRLTVV.

There are many counts of this clonotype. The chain is built from TRBV6-5 and TRBJ1-1; 7 bases line up with TRBD1. The CDR3 is 15 amino acids. V gave up 8 bases and J gave up 1 base; unmatched junction bases: 10. Germline V CDR1 and CDR2: MNHEY, SVGAGI. CDR3 loop: CASHRGGRGNTEAFF. As DNA, the CDR3 is TGTGCCAGCCACCGAGGGGGCAGGGGGAACACTGAAGCTTTCTTT.